These 25 T cell receptor beta chains were sequenced from one sample in a study of blood T cell repertoires in COVID-19. Method: immunoSEQ multiplex PCR; TCRdb's copy keeps in-frame clones and lacks some. This table has over 110,000 clones, 78% appearing once. Sequenced: peripheral blood. These receptors were collected from an older woman with acute or convalescent COVID-19.

The V gene is TRBV24-1, the J gene TRBJ1-1; no firm D call. Trimming took 11 bases from V and 6 from J, leaving 9 bases between them. Germline V gives CDR1 KGHDR, CDR2 SFDVKD. The CDR3 contains 10 residues. The chain's CDR3 is CAIRDSEAFF. DNA for the CDR3: TGTGCCATACGGGATTCTGAAGCTTTCTTT.

The genes are TRBV10-2 and TRBJ2-7, with D perhaps TRBD2 (6 bases). Germline V lookup: CDR1 WSHSY, CDR2 SAAADI. This CDR3 contains 14 residues. Trimming left V 5 bases short and J 5 bases short, with 16 bases between. The CDR3 DNA sequence: TGCGCCAGCAGTCCCAGGACTAAAGTCAACGAGCAGTACTTC. Its translation is CASSPRTKVNEQYF.

The genes are TRBV9 and TRBJ2-4, with a tentative D call TRBD1 (6 bases). The CDR3 loop spans 15 amino acids. Deletions cut 4 bases from V and 8 bases from J, with 19 bases between. Germline CDR1 is SGDLS and CDR2 is YYNGEE. For the CDR3, the DNA is TGTGCCAGCAGCTTTGAAGGGGGTATGTTGGACATTCAGTACTTC. Protein: CASSFEGGMLDIQYF.

This chain uses TRBV29-1 with TRBJ1-3, with unresolved D. The CDR3 is 9 residues long. Germline assignment: CDR1 SQVTM and CDR2 ANQGSEA. V dropped 4 bases and J dropped 8 bases, with 3 bases sitting between them. The CDR3 nucleotides read TGCAGCGTTGCAGACACCATATATTTT. Its protein product is CSVADTIYF.

V and J are TRBV21-1 and TRBJ1-6; TRBD1 reflects the table's D call only, with no check against the DNA. TRBV21-1 is tagged as a pseudogene. This CDR3 contains 16 residues. DNA of the CDR3: TGTGCCAGGAACCCGACAGTAAGGTTTGATAATTCACCCCTCCACTTT. Its translation: CARNPTVRFDNSPLHF.

The chain recombines TRBV11-2 with TRBJ2-7; TRBD2 matches 14 bases. Germline values: CDR1 SGHAT, CDR2 FQNNGV. V trimming: 5 bases; J trimming: 5 bases; junction bases outside the gene matches: 17. CDR3 length equals 19 residues. CDR3 region: CASSDRIRGLAGDANEQYF. CDR3 bases: TGTGCCAGCAGCGATAGAATTAGGGGACTAGCGGGAGATGCGAACGAGCAGTACTTC.

V gene TRBV2 combines with J gene TRBJ2-3, with 9 bases lining up with TRBD1. The length of the CDR3 is 16 residues. Unmatched junction bases numbered 6, after V lost 2 bases and J lost 3 bases. Germline CDR1 reads SNHLY; CDR2 reads FYNNEI. The CDR3 spells CASSERGTGRTDTQYF. The CDR3, as DNA: TGTGCCAGCAGTGAAAGGGGGACAGGGCGGACAGATACGCAGTATTTT.

The V gene is TRBV4-1, the J gene TRBJ2-1, with TRBD1 matching over 9 bases. The V gene end was trimmed by 2 bases and the J gene end by 8 bases; junction bases not matched to a gene: 13. This CDR3 is built from 17 residues. The germline V gene encodes CDR1 MGHRA and CDR2 YSYEKL. The CDR3 loop is CASSQSPPGQGRDEQFF. The CDR3 DNA follows: TGCGCCAGCAGCCAATCACCACCGGGACAGGGTCGCGATGAGCAGTTCTTC.

The genes are TRBV19 and TRBJ1-2, with D possibly TRBD1 on 6 matching bases. Per germline, CDR1 LNHDA and CDR2 SQIVND (reference sequence). The CDR3 extends over 14 amino acids. V was cut by 5 bases and J by 7 bases, with 17 bases left in between. The CDR3 sequence: CASSYRQASGGYTF. The DNA for the CDR3 is TGTGCCAGTAGTTACAGACAGGCGTCCGGTGGCTACACCTTC.

This clone was observed a handful of times. The chain uses TRBV5-6 and TRBJ2-1; 8 nucleotides align to TRBD2. Germline CDR1 SGHDT, CDR2 YYEEEE. This CDR3 spans 13 amino acids. V dropped 7 bases and J dropped 4; count of bases not matched to a gene: 4. The CDR3 DNA sequence: TGTGCCAGCGGGACTAGAAGATACAATGAGCAGTTCTTC. Translation: CASGTRRYNEQFF.

V gene TRBV3-1 (or the pseudogene TRBV3-2) combines with J gene TRBJ2-3, with TRBD2 matching 7 bases. This CDR3 is built from 15 residues. V lost 3 bases, J lost 0 bases, and 3 bases stayed unmatched. Germline V CDR1 and CDR2: LGHDT, YNNKEL (reference sequence). In DNA form, the CDR3 reads TGTGCCAGCAGCCAGGGACTACCGAGCACAGATACGCAGTATTTT. The encoded protein is CASSQGLPSTDTQYF.

The V call is TRBV6-6, the J call TRBJ2-4; the D gene is possibly TRBD1 (5 bases). The length of the CDR3 is 11 residues. V was shortened by 6 bases and J by 8 bases, with 8 bases between the two germline ends. The V gene's germline CDR1 is MNHNY and CDR2 SVGAGI (reference sequence). In nucleotides, the CDR3 is TGTGCCAGCAGGCAGGGTTACATTCAGTACTTC. The encoded protein is CASRQGYIQYF.

The chain carries TRBV20-1 and TRBJ2-1; 7 nucleotides line up with TRBD2. This CDR3 has 15 amino acids. V shed 3 bases, J shed 10 bases, and the junction held 15 bases outside the gene matches. Germline CDR1 is DFQATT and CDR2 is SNEGSKA (reference sequence). CDR3 region: CSASLSPSGPTEQFF. CDR3 nucleotide sequence: TGCAGTGCTAGTTTATCGCCTAGCGGACCTACGGAGCAGTTCTTC.

This chain joins TRBV6-5 and TRBJ1-2, with D possibly matching TRBD1 (5 bases). CDR1 and CDR2 (germline): MNHEY, SVGAGI. The CDR3 is made up of 14 amino acids. The V and J ends lost 6 bases and 1 base respectively, with 12 bases between them. The CDR3 region has the DNA TGTGCCAGCAGCCAGGACATTGATAACTATGGCTACACCTTC. Translating gives CASSQDIDNYGYTF.

The chain employs TRBV27 and TRBJ2-7; the match to TRBD2 covers 12 bases. Germline assignment: CDR1 MNHEY and CDR2 SMNVEV (reference sequence). With 5 bases clipped from V and 4 bases from J, the junction kept 3 bases outside the gene matches. This CDR3 contains 14 residues. Here the CDR3 reads CASSILAGGYEQYF. CDR3 bases: TGTGCCAGCAGTATCCTAGCGGGAGGGTACGAGCAGTACTTC.

The chain has TRBV18 and TRBJ2-2; the match to TRBD1 covers 7 bases. Per the germline V gene, CDR1 is KGHSH and CDR2 is LQKENI. V trimming: 3 bases; J trimming: 5 bases; junction bases outside the gene matches: 9. The CDR3 covers 16 residues. Here the CDR3 DNA reads TGTGCCAGCTCACCTACAGGGGCGGTTCGTACCGGGGAGCTGTTTTTT. As protein: CASSPTGAVRTGELFF.

The chain uses TRBV9 and TRBJ2-7; maybe TRBD2 (6 bases). From germline, CDR1 is SGDLS and CDR2 YYNGEE. V was shortened by 4 bases and J by 6 bases, with 17 bases between the two germline ends. This CDR3 spans 14 amino acids. The CDR3 loop is CASSPREGLREQYF. For the CDR3, the DNA is TGTGCCAGCAGCCCGAGAGAGGGACTTCGCGAGCAGTACTTC.

V is TRBV5-1 and J is TRBJ2-1; the match to TRBD2 covers 7 bases. V lost 5 bases to trimming and J lost 3 bases; unmatched junction nucleotides: 17. In germline, CDR1 is SGHRS, CDR2 YFSETQ. The CDR3 has 18 residues. CDR3 in amino acids: CASSSVPDGTTHYNEQFF. DNA for the CDR3: TGCGCCAGCAGTTCGGTTCCAGACGGGACTACTCACTACAATGAGCAGTTCTTC.

The chain combines TRBV7-9 with TRBJ2-7; TRBD1 matches 9 bases. Germline CDR1 SEHNR, CDR2 FQNEAQ (reference sequence). The ends lost 3 bases at V and 0 bases at J; junction bases unmatched: 6. The CDR3 contains 16 residues. This CDR3 is CASSFQGQGSSYEQYF. CDR3 coding DNA: TGTGCCAGCAGCTTCCAAGGACAGGGGAGCTCCTACGAGCAGTACTTC.

The J gene is TRBJ2-7, the V gene TRBV12-5; TRBD2 agrees at 9 bases. With 6 bases clipped from V and 2 bases from J, the junction kept 17 bases outside the gene matches. This CDR3 region has 18 residues. Germline V gene data show CDR1 as LGHNT and CDR2 as FRNRAP. The CDR3 sequence is CASGMIGRKREETYEQYF. The DNA of the CDR3 is TGTGCTAGTGGCATGATTGGGCGGAAGCGGGAGGAAACCTACGAGCAGTACTTC. The full variable domain, with the rest looked up from reference TRBV12-5 and TRBJ2-7, is DARVTQTPRHKVTEMGQEVTMRCQPILGHNTVFWYRQTMMQGLELLAYFRNRAPLDDSGMPKDRFSAEMPDATLATLKIQPSEPRDSAVYFCASGMIGRKREETYEQYFGPGTRLTVT.

The chain is built from TRBV10-1 and TRBJ2-7; 7 nucleotides line up with TRBD2. With V trimmed by 0 bases and J by 0 bases, 8 bases remained unmatched. The CDR3 consists of 17 residues. Germline lookup yields CDR1 WNHNN and CDR2 SYGVQD (reference sequence). The DNA for the CDR3 is TGCGCCAGCAGTGAGTCGAGGATACTAGCGTACTCCTACGAGCAGTACTTC. It is translated as CASSESRILAYSYEQYF.

This chain connects TRBV10-2 to TRBJ2-7; 8 bases map to TRBD2. There are 12 residues in the CDR3. CDR1 is WSHSY, CDR2 SAAADI, per germline. The V and J ends lost 7 bases and 6 bases, in that order; junction bases with no gene match: 5. The CDR3 region is CASKPGGLEQYF. CDR3 DNA: TGCGCCAGCAAACCGGGGGGGCTCGAGCAGTACTTC.

The rearrangement joins TRBV10-3 to TRBJ2-5; D might be TRBD2 (5 bases). The V gene's germline CDR1 is ENHRY and CDR2 SYGVKD. The germline V and J ends were trimmed by 2 bases and 7 bases, with 8 bases remaining between them. CDR3 size: 12 residues. The CDR3 is CAISEPAGTQYF. The DNA of the CDR3 is TGTGCCATCAGTGAGCCGGCGGGGACCCAGTACTTC.

In its sample, this clone was seen once. The J gene is TRBJ2-7, the V gene TRBV11-3; D uncertain. V dropped 1 base and J dropped 1 base, with 8 bases sitting between them. The V gene's germline CDR1 is SGHNT and CDR2 YENEEA. This CDR3 is 14 amino acids long. The CDR3 bases are TGTGCCAGCAGCTTAGGTACCGGGTCCTACGAGCAGTACTTC. Translated: CASSLGTGSYEQYF. The whole variable domain, filled in from reference TRBV11-3 and TRBJ2-7, reads EAGVVQSPRYKIIEKKQPVAFWCNPISGHNTLYWYLQNLGQGPELLIRYENEEAVDDSQLPKDRFSAERLKGVDSTLKIQPAELGDSAVYLCASSLGTGSYEQYFGPGTRLTVT.

V and J are TRBV10-3 and TRBJ2-1, with 8 bases aligning to TRBD2. Germline V gene sequence: CDR1 ENHRY, CDR2 SYGVKD. Trimming took 5 bases from V and 1 from J; bases not matched to a gene: 4. The CDR3 contains 15 residues. The DNA of the CDR3 is TGTGCCATCAGTACCGCGGGGGGTTCCTACAATGAGCAGTTCTTC. This sequence encodes CAISTAGGSYNEQFF.